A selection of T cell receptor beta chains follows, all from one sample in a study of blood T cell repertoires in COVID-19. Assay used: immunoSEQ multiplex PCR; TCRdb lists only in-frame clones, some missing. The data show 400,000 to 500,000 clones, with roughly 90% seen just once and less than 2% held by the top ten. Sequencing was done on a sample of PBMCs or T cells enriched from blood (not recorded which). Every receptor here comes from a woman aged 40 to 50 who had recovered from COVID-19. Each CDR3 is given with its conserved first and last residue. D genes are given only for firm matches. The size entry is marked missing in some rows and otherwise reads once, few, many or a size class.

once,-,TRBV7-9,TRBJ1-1,CASSPPLRDIFWDTEAFF,TGTGCCAGCAGCCCACCCCTCAGGGATATTTTTTGGGACACTGAAGCTTTCTTT
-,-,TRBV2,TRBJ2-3,CASSVVGGGDTQYF,TGTGCCAGCAGTGTTGTGGGAGGGGGAGATACGCAGTATTTT
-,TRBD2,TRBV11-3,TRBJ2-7,CASSLVTSGAWGEQYF,TGTGCCAGCAGCTTAGTAACTAGCGGCGCCTGGGGCGAGCAGTACTTC
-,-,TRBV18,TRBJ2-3,CASSPLARKPTDTQYF,TGTGCCAGCTCACCGCTGGCGCGGAAGCCCACAGATACGCAGTATTTT
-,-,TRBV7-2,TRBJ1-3,CASSLVGWSSGNTIYF,TGTGCCAGCAGCTTAGTTGGGTGGAGCTCTGGAAACACCATATATTTT
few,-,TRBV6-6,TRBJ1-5,CASARTDNQPQHF,TGTGCCAGCGCTAGGACAGACAATCAGCCCCAGCATTTT
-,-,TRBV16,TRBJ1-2,CASSQDLKAGVRYGYTF,TGTGCCAGCAGCCAAGACCTGAAGGCAGGGGTACGCTATGGCTACACCTTC
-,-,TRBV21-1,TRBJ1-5,CASSKGAGWNQPQHF,TGTGCCAGCAGCAAAGGCGCAGGGTGGAATCAGCCCCAGCATTTT
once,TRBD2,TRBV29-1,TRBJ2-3,CSVPMLAGGPKDTQYF,TGCAGCGTCCCGATGTTAGCGGGAGGGCCCAAAGATACGCAGTATTTT
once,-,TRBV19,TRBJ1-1,CASSNYRARDTEAFF,TGTGCCAGTAGCAATTACAGGGCTCGGGACACTGAAGCTTTCTTT
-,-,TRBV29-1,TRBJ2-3,CSVEGSNTDTQYF,TGCAGCGTTGAGGGCTCTAACACAGATACGCAGTATTTT
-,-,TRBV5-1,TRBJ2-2,CASSPIGGGELFF,TGCGCCAGCAGCCCGATAGGGGGCGGGGAGCTGTTTTTT
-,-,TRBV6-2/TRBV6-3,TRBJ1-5,CASSYSTRGGNQPQHF,TGTGCCAGCAGTTACTCGACCAGGGGTGGCAATCAGCCCCAGCATTTT
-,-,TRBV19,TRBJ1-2,CASTKGGQALYGYTF,TGTGCCAGTACAAAGGGGGGGCAGGCCCTCTATGGCTACACCTTC
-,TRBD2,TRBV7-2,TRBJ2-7,CASRWSSGSKDEQYF,TGTGCCAGCAGGTGGTCTAGCGGGAGTAAGGACGAGCAGTACTTC
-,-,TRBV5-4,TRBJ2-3,CASSLWGVKADTQYF,TGTGCCAGCAGCTTGTGGGGCGTTAAGGCGGATACGCAGTATTTT
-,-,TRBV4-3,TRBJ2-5,CASSQDLFKTQYF,TGCGCCAGCAGCCAAGATCTCTTTAAGACCCAGTACTTC
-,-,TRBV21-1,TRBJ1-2,CASSRKQGHPYPTNYGYTF,TGTGCCAGCAGTCGGAAACAGGGACATCCATACCCCACTAACTATGGCTACACCTTC
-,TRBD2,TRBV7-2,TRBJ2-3,CASSTGLAGQHTQYF,TGTGCCAGCAGCACGGGACTAGCGGGACAACATACGCAGTATTTT
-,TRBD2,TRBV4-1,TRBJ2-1,CASSQEWASGRARGNEQFF,TGCGCCAGCAGCCAAGAGTGGGCTAGCGGGAGGGCCCGCGGCAATGAGCAGTTCTTC
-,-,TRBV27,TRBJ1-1,CASRRQSMNTEAFF,TGTGCCAGCAGAAGACAGTCCATGAACACTGAAGCTTTCTTT
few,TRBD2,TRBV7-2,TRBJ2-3,CASSQGTSRTDTQYF,TGTGCCAGCAGCCAAGGGACTAGCCGCACAGATACGCAGTATTTT
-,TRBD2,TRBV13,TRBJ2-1,CASSSDTSGRDEQFF,TGTGCCAGCAGCTCAGACACTAGCGGGAGAGATGAGCAGTTCTTC
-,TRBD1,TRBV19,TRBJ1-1,CASSKDRLNTEAFF,TGTGCCAGTAGTAAGGACAGGCTGAACACTGAAGCTTTCTTT
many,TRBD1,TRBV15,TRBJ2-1,CATSYRGFNEQFF,TGTGCCACCAGCTACAGGGGGTTCAATGAGCAGTTCTTC
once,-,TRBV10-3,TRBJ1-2,CAISERRDNGYTF,TGTGCCATCAGTGAACGCAGGGATAATGGCTACACCTTC
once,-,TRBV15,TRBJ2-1,CATSRSGLYIYNEQFF,TGTGCCACCAGCAGAAGCGGCCTCTATATTTACAATGAGCAGTTCTTC
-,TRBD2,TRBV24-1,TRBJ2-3,CATSDYRTSGTTDTQYF,TGTGCCACCAGTGATTATAGGACTAGCGGGACTACAGATACGCAGTATTTT
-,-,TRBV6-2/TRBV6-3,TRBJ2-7,CASSLERVAPYEQYF,TGTGCCAGCAGTCTAGAGCGGGTTGCCCCCTACGAGCAGTACTTC
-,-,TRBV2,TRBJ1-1,CASTQASTEAFF,TGTGCCAGCACTCAGGCGTCCACTGAAGCTTTCTTT
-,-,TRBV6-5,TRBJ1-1,CASSYLASNTEAFF,TGTGCCAGCAGTTACCTTGCGTCGAACACTGAAGCTTTCTTT
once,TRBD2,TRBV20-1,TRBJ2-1,CSASFWREGEQFF,TGCAGTGCTAGTTTTTGGCGGGAGGGTGAGCAGTTCTTC
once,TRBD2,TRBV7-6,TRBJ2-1,CASSLAPGLAGGPLGEQFF,TGTGCCAGCAGCTTAGCGCCGGGGCTAGCGGGAGGACCCCTTGGAGAGCAGTTCTTC
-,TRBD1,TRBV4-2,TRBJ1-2,CASSQETQGAGNYGYTF,TGTGCCAGCAGCCAAGAAACTCAGGGGGCCGGAAACTATGGCTACACCTTC
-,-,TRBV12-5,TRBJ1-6,CASGLEDSSPLHF,TGTGCTAGTGGTTTGGAGGACAGCTCACCCCTCCACTTT
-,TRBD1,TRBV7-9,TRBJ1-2,CASRTGTGWVHYGYTF,TGTGCCAGCAGAACCGGGACAGGGTGGGTTCACTATGGCTACACCTTC
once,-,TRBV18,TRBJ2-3,CASSPLEGADTQYF,TGTGCCAGCTCACCACTCGAGGGGGCAGATACGCAGTATTTT
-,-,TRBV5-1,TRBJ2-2,CASSTRTIRTGELFF,TGCGCCAGCAGCACCCGGACAATCCGCACCGGGGAGCTGTTTTTT
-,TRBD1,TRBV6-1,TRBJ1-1,CASSDRGPVF,TGTGCCAGCAGTGATAGGGGGCCTGTTTTT
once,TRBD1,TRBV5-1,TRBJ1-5,CASSWTGLSNQPQHF,TGCGCCAGCAGCTGGACAGGTCTTAGCAATCAGCCCCAGCATTTT
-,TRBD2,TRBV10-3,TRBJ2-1,CAISASGSPYNEQFF,TGTGCCATCAGTGCTAGCGGGAGTCCCTACAATGAGCAGTTCTTC
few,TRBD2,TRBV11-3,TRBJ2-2,CASSLGLAWTDGELFF,TGTGCCAGCAGCTTAGGACTAGCGTGGACAGACGGGGAGCTGTTTTTT
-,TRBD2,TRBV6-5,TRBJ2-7,CASRGGLAGGREQYF,TGTGCCAGCCGGGGGGGGCTAGCGGGAGGGCGCGAGCAGTACTTC
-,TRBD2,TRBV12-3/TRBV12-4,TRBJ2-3,CASRLAGADTQYF,TGTGCCAGCAGACTAGCGGGAGCAGATACGCAGTATTTT
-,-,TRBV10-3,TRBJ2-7,CAIWSGQKNEQYF,TGTGCCATCTGGAGCGGGCAGAAGAACGAGCAGTACTTC
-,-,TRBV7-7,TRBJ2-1,CASSLDGRSNEQFF,TGTGCTAGCAGCTTAGACGGGAGAAGCAATGAGCAGTTCTTC
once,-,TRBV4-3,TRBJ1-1,CASSQGTDNTEAFF,TGCGCCAGCAGCCAAGGGACAGATAACACTGAAGCTTTCTTT
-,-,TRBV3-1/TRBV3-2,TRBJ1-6,CASSQGQADDSPLHF,TGTGCCAGCAGCCAAGGTCAGGCAGACGATTCACCCCTCCACTTT
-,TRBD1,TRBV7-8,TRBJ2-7,CASSFTTGREQYF,TGTGCCAGCAGCTTTACGACAGGGCGAGAGCAGTACTTC
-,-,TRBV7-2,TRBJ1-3,CASSLVRSGNTIYF,TGTGCCAGCAGCTTAGTCCGCTCTGGAAACACCATATATTTT
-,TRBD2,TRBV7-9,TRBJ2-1,CASSSWREDEQFF,TGTGCCAGCAGCTCCTGGCGGGAGGATGAGCAGTTCTTC
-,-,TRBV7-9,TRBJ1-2,CASSLMEYGYTF,TGTGCCAGCAGCCTCATGGAGTATGGCTACACCTTC
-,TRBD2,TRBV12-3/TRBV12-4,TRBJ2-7,CASRGLADYEQYF,TGTGCCAGCAGGGGACTAGCGGATTACGAGCAGTACTTC
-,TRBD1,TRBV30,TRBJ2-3,CAWSVPRTGTDTQYF,TGTGCCTGGAGTGTACCGAGGACAGGGACAGATACGCAGTATTTT